Listed here are 30 T cell receptor beta chains from one sample, sequenced in a study of T cells in Graves' hyperthyroidism and ophthalmopathy. Template material for amplifying TCR beta CDR3 regions consisted of RNA transcripts. The TCR CDR3 was amplified in a first-round RT-PCR using the HTBI primer set. Via MiXCR, TCRdb re-called the multiplex PCR reads, giving one row per CDR3 protein. The sample lists 550,000 to 650,000 distinct CDR3 sequences, around 13% occurring once. The source material was blood. These receptor sequences come from a woman in her thirties with Graves' hyperthyroidism that later progressed to Graves' ophthalmopathy.

This clonotype was observed a few times. One end of the junction does not line up with germline, which may come from a read error. V and J are TRBV7-9 and TRBJ2-1; weak D call: TRBD2 (5 bases). Germline V gene sequence: CDR1 SEHNR, CDR2 FQNEAQ (reference sequence). This CDR3 spans 16 amino acids. DNA for the CDR3: TGTGTCAGCAGCTTATCCGATTTAGCGTTTTACAATGAGCAGTTCTTC. Translation gives CVSSLSDLAFYNEQFF.

This clonotype was counted ten times or more. The chain is built from TRBV7-2 and TRBJ1-4, with 7 bases fitting TRBD1. Trimming removed 5 bases from V and 7 bases from J; junction bases left unmatched: 7. This CDR3 region has 14 residues. CDR1 and CDR2 from the germline V gene are SGHTA and FQGNSA. The CDR3 loop reads CASSPDRVAEKLFF. The CDR3 DNA follows: TGTGCCAGCAGCCCAGACAGGGTTGCTGAAAAACTGTTTTTT. The full variable domain, with the rest looked up from reference TRBV7-2 and TRBJ1-4, is GAGVSQSPSNKVTEKGKDVELRCDPISGHTALYWYRQSLGQGLEFLIYFQGNSAPDKSGLPSDRFSAERTGGSVSTLTIQRTQQEDSAVYLCASSPDRVAEKLFFGSGTQLSVL.

The chain joins TRBV13 to TRBJ2-6; D unclear. Trimming removed 4 bases at V and 2 bases at J, with 12 bases between. The length of the CDR3 is 16 residues. Germline values: CDR1 PRHDT, CDR2 FYEKMQ (reference sequence). In DNA form, the CDR3 reads TGTGCCAGCAGCTCACCCCCGCGAACTGGGGCCAACGTCCTGACTTTC. Its translation is CASSSPPRTGANVLTF.

This clonotype has a handful of counts. This chain links TRBV10-3 with TRBJ1-5, with 7 bases fitting TRBD1. V lost 11 bases to trimming and J lost 2 bases; unmatched junction nucleotides: 9. The germline CDR1 and CDR2 sequences are ENHRY and SYGVKD. This CDR3 is 14 amino acids long. CDR3 in amino acids: CAAQGDSGNQPQHF. Here the CDR3 DNA reads TGTGCCGCCCAGGGGGATTCCGGCAATCAGCCCCAGCATTTT.

This clonotype was detected many times. This chain connects TRBV11-2 to TRBJ2-1; D unclear. The CDR3 is 17 amino acids. Deletions cut 5 bases from V and 0 bases from J, with 17 bases between. Germline assignment: CDR1 SGHAT and CDR2 FQNNGV. The CDR3 region is CASSLSTFDSSYNEQFF. The DNA of the CDR3 is TGTGCCAGCAGCCTATCGACCTTCGATAGCTCCTACAATGAGCAGTTCTTC.

This clonotype was picked up many times. The chain recombines TRBV2 with TRBJ2-1; D is possibly TRBD1 or TRBD2 (5 bases each). CDR3 length: 13 amino acids. Germline V CDR1 and CDR2: SNHLY, FYNNEI. V was pared by 6 bases and J by 9 bases, with 15 bases between. The DNA for the CDR3 is TGTGCCAGCAGCGAGGGGCTTATAGGTGAGCAGTTCTTC. Protein product: CASSEGLIGEQFF.

Concerning this clonotype: Given a much more abundant clone one base away, this may be a read error. The chain carries TRBV3-1 and TRBJ1-6, with 9 bases fitting TRBD1. This CDR3 is 16 amino acids long. The V segment lost 4 bases and the J segment 10 bases; nucleotides outside the gene matches: 11. Per the germline V gene, CDR1 is LGHDT and CDR2 is YNNKEL (reference sequence). CDR3 nucleotides: TGTGCCAGCAGCCGCTCGGGACAGGGCGGGGGATCACCCCTCCACTTT. Protein: CASSRSGQGGGSPLHF.

This clonotype was seen at least ten times. V is TRBV29-1 and J is TRBJ2-1; TRBD1 matches 11 bases. This CDR3 has 16 residues. Germline V gene lookup returns CDR1 SQVTM and CDR2 ANQGSEA. The ends lost 4 bases at V and 7 bases at J; junction bases unmatched: 12. The CDR3 here is CSVVHAGGQGGNEQFF. The DNA of the CDR3 is TGCAGCGTTGTCCACGCCGGGGGACAGGGGGGAAATGAGCAGTTCTTC.

This clonotype was seen only a few times. The chain is built from TRBV19 and TRBJ2-7; 11 nucleotides line up with TRBD2. The germline V gene has CDR1 LNHDA and CDR2 SQIVND (reference sequence). The CDR3 spans 14 residues. Trimming at V came to 7 bases and at J to 1 base, leaving 3 bases not matched to a gene. The CDR3 bases are TGTGCCAGTAAGGGGACTAGCGGATCCTACGAGCAGTACTTC. This gives the protein CASKGTSGSYEQYF.

This clonotype appeared many times. The rearrangement uses TRBV15 and TRBJ1-5; D is unresolved. The V and J ends lost 0 bases and 5 bases respectively, with 5 bases between them. The CDR3 covers 13 residues. Germline V CDR1 and CDR2: LNHNV, YYDKDF (reference sequence). The CDR3 DNA follows: TGTGCCACCAGCAGAGATAGAGATCAGCCCCAGCATTTT. It encodes CATSRDRDQPQHF.

Many counts were recorded for this clonotype. The chain uses TRBV11-2 and TRBJ2-3; maybe TRBD2 (6 bases). V dropped 4 bases and J dropped 5 bases, with 16 bases sitting between them. This CDR3 has 15 amino acids. The germline gives CDR1 SGHAT, CDR2 FQNNGV. CDR3 coding DNA: TGTGCCAGCAGCTCCCTCTCGGGAGCGGGAGATACGCAGTATTTT. Translating gives CASSSLSGAGDTQYF.

V gene TRBV20-1 combines with J gene TRBJ2-7, with D perhaps TRBD2 (7 bases). This CDR3 is 15 amino acids long. Germline CDR1 and CDR2: DFQATT and SNEGSKA (reference sequence). Trimming shortened V by 1 base and J by 5 bases, and 18 bases separated the two germline ends. CDR3 bases: TGCAGTGCTAGAGGCCAGGGGAGCCGGGGGGACGAGCAGTACTTC. Its protein is CSARGQGSRGDEQYF.

Comment on this clonotype: Since the CDR3 does not end with the conserved phenylalanine or tryptophan, this likely comes from a read error. The chain is built from TRBV4-1 and TRBJ2-1; TRBD1 might be the D (5 bases). Deletions cut 1 base from V and 7 bases from J, with 14 bases between. The CDR3 runs 15 residues. Germline assignment: CDR1 MGHRA and CDR2 YSYEKL. The DNA for the CDR3 is TGCGCCAGCAGCCAAGGTCAGGCCTCAGGGAATGAGCAGTTCTCC. As protein: CASSQGQASGNEQFS.

This clonotype was detected ten times or more. The V call is TRBV20-1, the J call TRBJ1-5; D is unresolved. V gave up 2 bases and J gave up 7 bases, with 21 bases separating them. Per the germline V gene, CDR1 is DFQATT and CDR2 is SNEGSKA (reference sequence). There are 16 residues in the CDR3. The CDR3 spells CSARHMGSSFKQPQHF. The CDR3 bases are TGCAGTGCTAGACACATGGGGAGTTCCTTCAAGCAGCCCCAGCATTTT.

The chain is built from TRBV20-1 and TRBJ2-1, with TRBD2 matching over 7 bases. V dropped 6 bases and J dropped 1; count of bases not matched to a gene: 9. There are 15 residues in the CDR3. Germline CDR1 is DFQATT and CDR2 is SNEGSKA (reference sequence). CDR3 amino acids: CSARPASGSYNEQFF. In nucleotides, the CDR3 is TGCAGTGCCAGACCAGCTAGCGGATCCTACAATGAGCAGTTCTTC.

The genes are TRBV4-1 and TRBJ1-1; no clear D. From germline, CDR1 is MGHRA and CDR2 YSYEKL. This CDR3 has 16 amino acids. Trimming stripped 2 bases from V and 1 base from J, with 14 bases between. The CDR3, as DNA: TGCGCCAGCAGCCAAAGCCCCTGGGCCTCGAACACTGAAGCTTTCTTT. It yields the protein CASSQSPWASNTEAFF.

This clonotype came up a few times. The rearrangement joins TRBV30 to TRBJ1-4; 8 bases align to TRBD1. CDR3 size: 16 residues. Germline lookup yields CDR1 GTSNPN and CDR2 SVGIG (reference sequence). J lost 8 bases, V lost 4 bases, and 15 bases had no gene match. This CDR3 reads CAWTRQGFPSQEKLFF. The CDR3 DNA reads as TGTGCCTGGACCAGACAGGGGTTCCCCTCCCAGGAAAAACTGTTTTTT.

This clonotype was seen many times. CDR3 region: CATSSVGVGYSNQPQHF. CDR3 DNA: TGTGCCACCTCGTCCGTGGGGGTTGGGTATAGCAATCAGCCCCAGCATTTT. The V call is TRBV12-3 or TRBV12-4, the J call TRBJ1-5; a possible D gene is TRBD1 (5 bases). The CDR3 loop spans 17 amino acids. With 10 bases removed from V and 0 bases from J, the gap between germline ends came to 22 bases.

The chain carries TRBV18 and TRBJ2-2, with a tentative D call TRBD2 (5 bases). CDR3 length equals 16 residues. With 1 base removed from V and 6 bases from J, the gap between germline ends came to 15 bases. Looked up from germline, CDR1 is KGHSH and CDR2 is LQKENI. Here the CDR3 DNA reads TGTGCCAGCTCACCACTTCCCCCGGGGATCGCCGGGGAGCTGTTTTTT. Its translation: CASSPLPPGIAGELFF.

Only a few counts were recorded for this clonotype. The V gene is TRBV7-3, the J gene TRBJ2-1, with a possible D match to TRBD2 (7 bases). The germline CDR1 and CDR2 sequences are SGHTA and FQGTGA. V dropped 4 bases and J dropped 13 bases, with 20 bases sitting between them. The CDR3 runs to 14 residues. The CDR3 DNA reads as TGTGCCAGCAGCTCGCCTAGGGGGGCGGGGGTTCAGTTCTTC. It encodes CASSSPRGAGVQFF.

This clonotype was seen a few times. The rearrangement links TRBV11-2 to TRBJ2-3; D call uncertain. V lost 3 bases, J lost 10 bases, and 8 bases lay in between. This CDR3 region has 11 residues. Germline CDR1 reads SGHAT; CDR2 reads FQNNGV. CDR3 in amino acids: CASSLAPAQYF. DNA for the CDR3: TGTGCCAGCAGCTTGGCCCCCGCGCAGTATTTT.

This clonotype was detected ten times or more. V is TRBV5-1 and J is TRBJ1-1; the match to TRBD1 covers 8 bases. Germline-derived CDR1 and CDR2 are SGHRS and YFSETQ. There are 14 residues in the CDR3. V lost 4 bases to trimming and J lost 4 bases; unmatched junction nucleotides: 6. The CDR3 is CASSLRDRGTEAFF. Written as DNA, the CDR3 is TGCGCCAGCAGCCTCCGAGACAGGGGCACTGAAGCTTTCTTT. The full variable domain, with the rest looked up from reference TRBV5-1 and TRBJ1-1, is KAGVTQTPRYLIKTRGQQVTLSCSPISGHRSVSWYQQTPGQGLQFLFEYFSETQRNKGNFPGRFSGRQFSNSRSEMNVSTLELGDSALYLCASSLRDRGTEAFFGQGTRLTVV.

The chain employs TRBV2 and TRBJ1-5; TRBD1 agrees at 8 bases. CDR3 size: 15 residues. Germline V lookup: CDR1 SNHLY, CDR2 FYNNEI. The ends lost 3 bases at V and 4 bases at J; junction bases unmatched: 5. Here the CDR3 DNA reads TGTGCCAGCAGTGAGACAGGGGCTTTAAATCAGCCCCAGCATTTT. It specifies CASSETGALNQPQHF.

This clonotype was detected a few times. The rearrangement links TRBV18 to TRBJ2-2; 13 bases align to TRBD2. The length of the CDR3 is 18 residues. Trimming cost V 3 bases and J 0 bases; bases outside gene matches: 4. Looked up from germline, CDR1 is KGHSH and CDR2 is LQKENI. The CDR3 sequence: CASSPRTSGSTNTGELFF. CDR3 bases: TGTGCCAGCTCACCCCGGACTAGCGGGAGTACGAACACCGGGGAGCTGTTTTTT. The whole variable domain, remainder taken from reference TRBV18 and TRBJ2-2, is NAGVMQNPRHLVRRRGQEARLRCSPMKGHSHVYWYRQLPEEGLKFMVYLQKENIIDESGMPKERFSAEFPKEGPSILRIQQVVRGDSAAYFCASSPRTSGSTNTGELFFGEGSRLTVL.

This chain links TRBV6-1 with TRBJ1-2; no firm D call. Per the germline V gene, CDR1 is MNHNS and CDR2 is SASEGT. This CDR3 contains 16 residues. V gave up 8 bases and J gave up 5 bases, with 24 bases separating them. CDR3 sequence: CASGSRGNHRVYGYTF. Written as DNA, the CDR3 is TGTGCCAGCGGATCCCGGGGAAATCATCGCGTTTATGGCTACACCTTC.

This clonotype has a count of ten or more. The chain is built from TRBV12-3 or TRBV12-4 and TRBJ1-3, with D hard to call. The ends were cut back, 11 bases at V and 0 bases at J, with 14 bases in the middle. This CDR3 region has 14 residues. In nucleotides, the CDR3 is TGTGCCCACGGGCCGACGGCCTCTGGAAACACCATATATTTT. This encodes CAHGPTASGNTIYF.

This clonotype was recorded at least ten times. The V call is TRBV19, the J call TRBJ2-1, with 11 nucleotides matching TRBD2. Trimming removed 9 bases from V and 5 bases from J; junction bases left unmatched: 9. The V gene's germline CDR1 is LNHDA and CDR2 SQIVND (reference sequence). CDR3 length equals 15 residues. The CDR3, as DNA: TGTGCCAGCACAGCCGGGACTAGCGGAAACAATGAGCAGTTCTTC. It yields the protein CASTAGTSGNNEQFF.

This clonotype appeared a few times. The chain has TRBV4-1 and TRBJ1-2; D may be TRBD1 (6 bases). The germline V gene encodes CDR1 MGHRA and CDR2 YSYEKL. V lost 0 bases and J lost 4, with 12 bases in between. The CDR3 has 15 amino acids. The DNA for the CDR3 is TGCGCCAGCAGCCAAGATTCGAAGACAGGCTATGGCTACACCTTC. Translation gives CASSQDSKTGYGYTF.

This clonotype was observed a handful of times. The chain joins TRBV28 to TRBJ2-1; 9 nucleotides line up with TRBD2. Germline CDR1 and CDR2: MDHEN and SYDVKM. The CDR3 is 20 amino acids. V was pared by 3 bases and J by 0 bases, with 15 bases of the junction left unmatched. CDR3 sequence: CASSLIKPKRLADSYNEQFF. As DNA, the CDR3 is TGTGCCAGCAGTTTGATCAAACCTAAAAGACTAGCGGACTCCTACAATGAGCAGTTCTTC.

This clonotype was seen a single time. A read error is possible here, since a much larger clone lies one base away. The gene calls are TRBV7-9 and TRBJ2-1; TRBD2 agrees at 11 bases. This CDR3 comprises 17 residues. Germline CDR1 reads SEHNR; CDR2 reads FQNEAQ (reference sequence). CDR3 nucleotide sequence: TGTGCCAGCAGCACACCAGGACTAGCGGGTTCTTACAATGGGCAGTTCTTC. This gives the protein CASSTPGLAGSYNGQFF.